This T cell receptor beta chain was identified in a study of graft-versus-host responses after intestinal transplantation. CDR3 size: 14 residues. Germline loops: CDR1 SEHNR, CDR2 FQNEAQ (reference sequence). V was trimmed by 7 bases and J by 4 bases, leaving 14 bases between them. About this clone itself: No antigen is known for it.

Study-wide findings and caveats: Early post-transplant HvG declines tracked with peak circulating GvH clone levels.

Here immunoSEQ multiplex PCR was the method, and the copy in TCRdb shows in-frame clones only, minus some. The sample contains 30,000 to 40,000 clones, around 83% of which appear only once. The sequences come from PBMCs, collected more than 950 days after transplant. J is TRBJ2-1 and V is TRBV7-9, with D uncertain. The sequence was collected from a human patient who received an intestinal transplant, so some T cells may come from the graft donor. The CDR3 here is CASTPLQRYNEQFF. The CDR3 region has the DNA TGTGCCAGCACCCCCCTCCAGCGTTACAATGAGCAGTTCTTC.